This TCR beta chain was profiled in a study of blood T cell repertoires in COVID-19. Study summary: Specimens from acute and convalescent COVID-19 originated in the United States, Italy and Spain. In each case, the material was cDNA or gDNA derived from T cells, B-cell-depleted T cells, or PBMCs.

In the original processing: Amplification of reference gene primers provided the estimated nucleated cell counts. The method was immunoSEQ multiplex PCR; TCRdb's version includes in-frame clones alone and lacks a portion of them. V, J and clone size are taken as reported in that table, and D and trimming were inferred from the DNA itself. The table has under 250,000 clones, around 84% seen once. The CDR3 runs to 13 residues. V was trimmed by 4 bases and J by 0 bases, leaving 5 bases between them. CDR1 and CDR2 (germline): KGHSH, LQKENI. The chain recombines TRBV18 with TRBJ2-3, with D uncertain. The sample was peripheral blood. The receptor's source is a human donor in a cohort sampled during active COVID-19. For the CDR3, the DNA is TGTGCCAGCTCACTTGGCAGCACAGATACGCAGTATTTT. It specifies CASSLGSTDTQYF.